The entry below gives a single TCR beta chain sequence along with its context. No antigen is known for it. No clone much larger than this one lies a single base away; base qualities are absent. This sample was taken from a study of cytomegalovirus exposure and HLA in healthy donors (dated by TCRdb to 2017 to 2019). In the study overall: In an earlier analysis of around 540 of the donors, 250 to 350 Gb of sequence data and approximately 120 million unique TCR beta sequences from about 179 million T cells were reported. About 300 gigabases of sequencing data and tens of millions of unique TCR sequences were included in an early release covering roughly 600 HLA-typed donors. Of the 300 to 500 genotyped donors, more than 75% were placed in the genetic ancestry cluster associated with self-reported Caucasian donors. The study aimed to test whether cataloging public T cell receptors could reveal signatures of past pathogen exposure. The study used immunosequencing to profile the T cell repertoires of 670 or so subjects and linked those repertoires to cytomegalovirus serostatus. In addition to the first cohort of 666 subjects, a separate validation cohort of 120 different subjects was used. To predict cytomegalovirus infection status, the study combined high-throughput TCR immunosequencing, statistical association of individual TCRs with disease status, and machine learning. To study patterns of TCR occurrence, a later analysis re-analyzed previously published TCR beta repertoires from 550 to 800 donors and added high-resolution HLA genotyping. In the later analysis, no new phenotypic data were used to find candidate immune exposures; instead, reliance was placed on TCR beta sequences and their occurrence across donors. An earlier analysis of several hundred of the donors used high-throughput TCR beta sequencing to judge whether each TCR beta V gene segment behaved as functional or pseudogenic. Donor age, sex, ethnicity and CMV serostatus were collected together with the repertoire data. A later genetic analysis took genome-wide SNP genotypes for 398 of the 666 donors and used that subset as a discovery cohort. All discovery cohort repertoires had been generated using a single sequencing platform. HLA typing covered class I and class II loci at four-digit resolution. Typing coverage varied by locus: roughly 620-640 donors for A, B, C, DRB1 and DQB1; more than 500 for DQA1; over 600 for DPA1; 450 to 480 for DPB1. Roughly 5 DR-DQ haplotypes were handled as single units for association and clustering, since linkage in the cohort was strong. Among 398 genotyped donors of the cohort, an average of 235,054 unique TCR beta nucleotide sequences were sequenced per donor, 15% to 20% of them non-productive.

In total, 630 or so healthy bone marrow donors made up the cohort. All cohort members were sampled while nominally healthy, although unrecorded immune exposures were likely present. The donor was CMV seropositive and was included in the group of 300 or so seropositive cohort members. A peripheral blood sample was provided by each donor, and peripheral blood mononuclear cells were used for TCR beta sequencing. Genomic DNA extraction from the blood cell samples was performed with the Qiagen DNeasy Blood Extraction Kit. The protocol used for the library was the immunoSEQ multiplex PCR assay. For the multiplex PCR, a mixture combining 60 forward primers for TCR Vbeta segments and 13 reverse primers for TCR Jbeta segments was used. Amplification of the CDR3 region of rearranged TCR beta genes was performed with a multiplex PCR assay on genomic DNA. The Illumina HiSeq System was used to sequence the amplified TCR beta libraries as 87-base-pair reads. As for the authors' bioinformatics: A later analysis counted some 80 million unique TCR beta chains across the 650 to 800 repertoires, and around 9.9 million of these chains were shared by at least two donors. To remove PCR and sequencing errors, raw reads were error-corrected and collapsed into unique sequences using a nearest-neighbor algorithm that merged closely related sequences. To assign V, D and J gene segments, CDR3 sequences were aligned to IMGT reference sequences. For a sequence to be retained, a match of at least six nucleotides to both a V gene segment and a J gene segment was required. A rearrangement was called productive if the CDR3 had no stop codons and remained in frame with V and J, and every other rearrangement was called non-productive. CDR3 was defined by IMGT convention, running from the second conserved V-encoded cysteine to the conserved J-encoded phenylalanine. Sequences without an unambiguous match to a single V gene segment were excluded from the earlier analysis of 450 to 750 of the donors. In an earlier analysis of a few hundred of the donors, a V segment was called functional when productive rearrangements were above 56.7%, and segregating when the standard deviation between donors exceeded 5%. A statistical classification framework was developed to diagnose cytomegalovirus status using the catalog of TCR beta chain sequences. In a later analysis, TCR nucleotide sequences were compared against IMGT/GENE-DB human TR gene sequences so that V and J genes could be assigned. In a later analysis, CDR3 sequences and most-parsimonious VDJ recombination scenarios were assigned using the TCRdist pipeline. In a later analysis, each TCR beta chain was defined by its CDR3 amino acid sequence together with its V-gene family, and reads without a unique V-gene family were excluded. In a later analysis, 550 to 650 highly shared, low-generation-probability nucleotide sequences were removed to address suspected cross-contamination and a sequencing artifact. For each public chain, a later analysis derived a clonal expansion index from normalized ranks of inferred template counts within each repertoire. Generation probabilities in a later analysis came from a VDJ recombination model fitted to out-of-frame rearrangements, and those results were checked against IGoR. Hypergeometric tests were used in a later analysis to score TCR-TCR, TCR-HLA and TCR-CMV co-occurrence, with a repertoire-size bias correction applied to the TCR pairs. To estimate false discovery rates, a later analysis permuted the HLA or CMV assignments 20 times. In a later analysis, co-occurring TCRs were grouped with DBSCAN, and TCRdist sequence similarity was added when clustering was performed within HLA-allele-positive subsets. Co-occurrence clustering excluded repertoires with fewer than 30,000 or more than 120,000 public chains, plus five with anomalous nucleotide sharing. The source is immuneACCESS, and TCRdb retained only in-frame sequences with V and J called. Part of the clones is not carried over; for the studies checked, unresolved V genes explain less than half of this, and the remainder is unexplained. V and J calls and clone size are as listed in that table; D and trimming were resolved from the DNA. The sample table contains about 130,000 clones; only one count was recorded for over 65% of them. 20% of the sample lies in the top ten.

The research as a whole found: Most TCR sequences were seen in very few donors, while some public TCRs were found in many individuals. The cohort was sequenced for TCR beta chains only, and without alpha or paired-chain data the features that could be detected were limited. It was suggested by the authors that the approach could potentially be generalized to other disease states and immunological phenotypes. The classifier was reported to diagnose cytomegalovirus status with high specificity and sensitivity in both the original cohort and the validation cohort. Because counts were too low, seventeen rarely observed V segments, including chromosome 9 orphons, were excluded from the earlier analysis of 587 of the donors. Some IMGT-functional V segments, including TRBV6-2 and TRBV6-3, could not be told apart with the 87-base-pair reads, so those segments were excluded. V-gene and J-gene trimming of TCR beta chains was associated with a missense DCLRE1C variant in a later genetic analysis, and the association was replicated in an independent cohort. At a false discovery rate of 0.05, a later analysis linked 16,951 TCR beta sequences to specific HLA alleles. Presence/absence analyses assumed roughly uniform sequencing depth across donors, an assumption that may not hold. Three of the identified cytomegalovirus-associated TCR beta chains were confirmed in vitro to be specific for cytomegalovirus antigens. HLA typing was unavailable for some donors at each locus, so association tests used only the typed subset. In a later analysis, several top co-occurrence clusters were reported to appear linked to parvovirus B19, influenza, CMV and Epstein-Barr virus. In an earlier analysis of some 500 of the donors, most TCR beta V segments were observed in productive rearrangements about 90% or about 30% of the time, broadly matching IMGT annotations. A further reported finding was that TCR beta sequences accurately predicted the HLA-A and HLA-B alleles for most subjects in the first cohort. A cluster of highly shared sequence variants was judged likely to be a technical artifact of the sequencing pipeline. Compared with the roughly 670-donor mean, donors in an Asian-associated ancestry cluster had fewer N-insertions in productive TCRs, according to a later genetic analysis. A later analysis found that TCR association rates varied across HLA loci, with DRB1 alleles showing the most associated TCRs and HLA-C alleles the fewest. A total of fewer than 200 TCR beta chains were listed by the study as associated with cytomegalovirus. Correlated functional status among segregating V segments might reflect linkage disequilibrium, but an unknown experimental factor could not be ruled out. When HLA alleles, especially DR and DQ, strongly co-occurred, TCR associations were difficult to assign to individual alleles. Compared with equally common non-associated chains, HLA-associated TCR beta chains in a later analysis were more clonally expanded and had lower generation probabilities. For the cohort, immune exposure information was limited to CMV serostatus. According to a later analysis, most CMV-associated TCR beta chains appeared to be HLA-restricted, and the HLA associations seemed to be driven largely by CMV exposure.

The CDR3 covers 17 residues, taking in both the cysteine and the phenylalanine. Only the CDR3 DNA is retained, 51 bases long and in frame from the first base. Trimming removed 2 bases from V and 0 bases from J; the gene matches leave 8 bases unexplained. Sequencing was carried out using PBMCs. The chain was built from TRBV23-1 and TRBJ2-5; 8 central bases correspond to TRBD2. Being an ORF, TRBV23-1 has a function that is uncertain. The origin of this receptor is a man between 18 and 29 years old in good health and CMV-seropositive. Here is the DNA: TGCGCCAGCAGTCAACCCCCGGGAGGGTCCGACCAAGAGACCCAGTACTTC. Its translation reads: CASSQPPGGSDQETQYF.